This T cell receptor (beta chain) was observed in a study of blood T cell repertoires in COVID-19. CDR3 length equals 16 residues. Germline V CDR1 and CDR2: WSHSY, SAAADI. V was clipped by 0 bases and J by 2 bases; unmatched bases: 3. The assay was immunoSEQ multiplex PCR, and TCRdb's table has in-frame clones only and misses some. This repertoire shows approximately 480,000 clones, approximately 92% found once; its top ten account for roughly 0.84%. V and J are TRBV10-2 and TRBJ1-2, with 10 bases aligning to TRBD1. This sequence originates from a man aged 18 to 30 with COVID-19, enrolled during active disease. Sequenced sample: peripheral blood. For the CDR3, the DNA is TGCGCCAGCAGTGAGTCAGGACAGGGGGGCAACTATGGCTACACCTTC. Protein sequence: CASSESGQGGNYGYTF.